A selection of T cell receptor beta chains follows, all from one sample in a study of CD8 T cells in ankylosing spondylitis. TCRdb itself ran the 5' RACE reads through MiXCR, one entry per CDR3 protein. The sample lists some 150,000 distinct CDR3 sequences, around two fifths occurring once. Sequencing was carried out using synovial fluid, either unsorted or a sorted T cell fraction (not recorded which). The receptor set was obtained from a male donor with ankylosing spondylitis. Both conserved end residues are part of each CDR3. D genes are given only for firm matches. Only some rows state a clone size, as once, few, many or a class for expanded clones.

v_gene	j_gene	len	abundance	d_gene	CDR3aa	CDR3nt
TRBV29-1	TRBJ1-2	13	few	NA	CSVGKTANYGYTF	TGCAGCGTTGGGAAGACAGCTAACTATGGCTACACCTTC
TRBV15	TRBJ2-1	16	NA	TRBD2	CATSRVPRRELNEQFF	TGTGCCACCAGCAGAGTTCCTAGGCGGGAGCTCAATGAGCAGTTCTTC
TRBV7-6	TRBJ2-1	16	few	NA	CASSPLGHNYYNEQFF	TGTGCCAGCAGCCCCTTGGGACATAACTACTACAATGAGCAGTTCTTC
TRBV13	TRBJ2-7	18	NA	TRBD2	CASSLNYLAGGFSYEQYF	TGTGCCAGCAGCTTAAATTATTTAGCGGGAGGGTTCTCCTACGAGCAGTACTTC
TRBV6-5	TRBJ2-5	14	NA	NA	CASSYRWTEETQYF	TGTGCCAGCAGTTACCGATGGACAGAAGAGACCCAGTACTTC
TRBV5-1	TRBJ2-3	15	NA	TRBD1	CASSLGQGSRDTQYF	TGCGCCAGCAGCTTAGGACAGGGGTCACGGGATACGCAGTATTTT
TRBV4-3	TRBJ2-2	17	NA	NA	CASSQALGQSNTGELFF	TGCGCCAGCAGCCAAGCCCTGGGCCAGTCGAACACCGGGGAGCTGTTTTTT
TRBV20-1	TRBJ2-7	13	few	NA	CSARPEHSYEQYF	TGCAGTGCTAGACCGGAGCACTCCTACGAGCAGTACTTC
TRBV5-1	TRBJ2-1	16	NA	NA	CASSVGPLPIYNEQFF	TGCGCCAGCAGCGTGGGACCCCTGCCCATCTACAATGAGCAGTTCTTC
TRBV7-9	TRBJ1-1	16	NA	NA	CASSFHPKALNTEAFF	TGTGCCAGCAGCTTCCACCCCAAGGCCTTGAACACTGAAGCTTTCTTT
TRBV19	TRBJ1-1	13	few	NA	CASADGEVAEAFF	TGTGCCAGCGCCGACGGGGAAGTGGCTGAAGCTTTCTTT
TRBV11-2	TRBJ1-1	14	NA	NA	CASSLLQGVSEAFF	TGTGCCAGCAGCTTATTGCAGGGAGTGTCTGAAGCTTTCTTT
TRBV7-8	TRBJ2-4	15	NA	TRBD1	CASSPRRDRGNIQYF	TGTGCCAGCAGCCCCCGTCGGGACAGGGGGAACATTCAGTACTTC
TRBV10-3	TRBJ2-2	19	few	TRBD2	CAISGSSGTSGKHVGELFF	TGTGCCATCAGTGGAAGCTCCGGGACTAGCGGTAAACACGTCGGGGAGCTGTTTTTT
TRBV10-3	TRBJ2-7	16	NA	NA	CAISVSVPRVGYEQYF	TGTGCCATCAGTGTATCGGTCCCCAGGGTTGGCTACGAGCAGTACTTC
TRBV5-6	TRBJ2-1	16	few	NA	CASSLRLGHSYNEQFF	TGTGCCAGCAGCCTCCGCCTCGGTCACTCCTACAATGAGCAGTTCTTC
TRBV3-1	TRBJ1-6	13	NA	NA	CASSRTGGRPLHF	TGTGCCAGCAGTCGGACGGGGGGTAGACCCCTCCACTTT
TRBV5-1	TRBJ2-7	15	few	TRBD1	CASSSGTGPLGEQYF	TGCGCCAGCAGCTCAGGGACAGGTCCCCTCGGCGAGCAGTACTTC
TRBV5-6	TRBJ2-7	11	once	NA	CASSQGDEQYF	TGTGCCAGCTCACAGGGTGACGAGCAGTACTTC
TRBV10-3	TRBJ2-7	14	NA	NA	CATLGAASTYEQYF	TGTGCCACCCTCGGGGCGGCCAGTACCTACGAGCAGTACTTC
TRBV7-6	TRBJ2-1	18	NA	TRBD2	CASSHPIGLASSYNEQFF	TGTGCCAGCAGCCACCCCATAGGACTAGCCAGCTCCTACAATGAGCAGTTCTTC
TRBV4-1	TRBJ2-7	14	NA	NA	CASSQVTPTYEQYF	TGCGCCAGCAGCCAAGTCACCCCAACCTACGAGCAGTACTTC
TRBV7-3	TRBJ1-5	10	NA	NA	CASGSQPQHF	TGTGCCAGCGGAAGTCAGCCCCAGCATTTT
TRBV29-1	TRBJ2-3	17	NA	TRBD1	CSVEGYEARGRTDTQYF	TGCAGCGTTGAGGGATATGAAGCCAGGGGGCGCACAGATACGCAGTATTTT
TRBV14	TRBJ1-1	15	few	TRBD1	CASSRTGSMNTEAFF	TGTGCCAGCAGTCGGACAGGGTCTATGAACACTGAAGCTTTCTTT
TRBV29-1	TRBJ1-1	12	NA	NA	CSVLGGVPEAFF	TGCAGCGTTCTGGGCGGGGTACCTGAAGCTTTCTTT
TRBV29-1	TRBJ2-5	15	NA	NA	CSVEGNGALQETQYF	TGCAGCGTAGAAGGGAATGGGGCTCTCCAAGAGACCCAGTACTTC
TRBV27	TRBJ2-6	17	NA	NA	CASSLSAPGPGANVLTF	TGTGCCAGCAGTTTATCGGCTCCAGGGCCTGGGGCCAACGTCCTGACTTTC
TRBV10-3	TRBJ2-5	13	NA	NA	CATCRVVWGTQYF	TGTGCCACCTGTCGGGTGGTCTGGGGGACCCAGTACTTC
TRBV7-4	TRBJ1-1	14	NA	NA	CASSSRRENTEAFF	TGTGCCAGCAGCTCCAGACGGGAGAACACTGAAGCTTTCTTT
TRBV7-3	TRBJ2-1	15	NA	NA	CASSWGPSTIYEQFF	TGTGCCAGCAGCTGGGGACCAAGTACGATCTATGAGCAGTTCTTC
TRBV28	TRBJ2-7	14	NA	NA	CASSFRILGPEQYF	TGTGCCAGCAGTTTCCGGATTTTAGGTCCCGAGCAGTACTTC